This TCR beta chain was identified in a study of Graves' ophthalmopathy and Graves' hyperthyroidism. Study-level information: Peripheral blood was gathered at first diagnosis, ahead of any treatment whatsoever.

Certain patients were not enrolled. These were patients with other autoimmune diseases, uncontrolled infections, pregnancy or lactation. CDR3 length equals 14 residues. Germline V CDR1 and CDR2: LGHDT, YNNKEL (reference sequence). Trimming removed 4 bases at V and 0 bases at J, with 9 bases between. Study-wide points: Sensitivity of roughly 88% and specificity of less than 82% were achieved when a 13-signature model separated ophthalmopathy from stable hyperthyroidism. Detection in blood was also observed for most expanded thyroid clonotypes above 0.001 frequency.

Amplification of TCR beta CDR3 regions used RNA transcripts. Investigators did first-round RT-PCR with HTBI primers, then second-round multiplex PCR. Each CDR3 protein is one row after TCRdb ran MiXCR on the multiplex PCR reads. The sample carries about 170,000 distinct CDR3 sequences, approximately 38% recorded once. In this sample, this clonotype turned up many times. As yet, its antigen is unknown. This rearrangement joins TRBV3-1 to TRBJ1-1; no definite D call. The clonotype originates from a woman between 40 and 50 years old with Graves' ophthalmopathy. The sample comprised peripheral blood. The CDR3 DNA follows: TGTGCCAGCAGCCCCTGGACGGTGAACACTGAAGCTTTCTTT. Translating it yields CASSPWTVNTEAFF.